The 28 T cell receptor beta chains below all came from one sample that was sequenced in a study of OX40 agonist ivuxolimab in advanced cancers. Libraries were prepared by immunoSEQ multiplex PCR; TCRdb keeps only in-frame clonotypes and omits some of them. This table has more than 60,000 clones, roughly 89% appearing once. Sequencing used CD4+ or CD8+ T cells sorted from blood, obtained in a trial of the OX40 agonist ivuxolimab. The receptors were gathered from an adult with an advanced solid tumor such as melanoma, head and neck, liver or kidney cancer.

V and J are TRBV28 and TRBJ1-5; TRBD1 aligns across 7 bases. The CDR3 covers 14 residues. V trimming: 5 bases; J trimming: 4 bases; junction bases outside the gene matches: 5. The germline CDR1 and CDR2 sequences are MDHEN and SYDVKM. CDR3 protein: CASSPWDRNQPQHF. In DNA form, the CDR3 reads TGTGCCAGCAGTCCCTGGGACAGAAATCAGCCCCAGCATTTT.

V and J are TRBV9 and TRBJ2-7, with 8 bases matching TRBD1. Trimming at V came to 0 bases and at J to 0 bases, leaving 5 bases not matched to a gene. The germline V gene encodes CDR1 SGDLS and CDR2 YYNGEE. The CDR3 runs to 16 residues. The CDR3: CASSVGTGRNSYEQYF. DNA of the CDR3: TGTGCCAGCAGCGTAGGGACAGGGCGTAACTCCTACGAGCAGTACTTC.

The chain joins TRBV7-2 to TRBJ2-7, with D possibly matching TRBD1 (5 bases). V was cut by 2 bases and J by 2 bases, with 13 bases left in between. CDR1 is SGHTA and CDR2 is FQGNSA in the germline V gene. This CDR3 region has 15 residues. As DNA, the CDR3 is TGTGCCAGCAGCTTAATCAATCCAGGGACCTACGAGCAGTACTTC. Protein product: CASSLINPGTYEQYF.

The genes are TRBV29-1 and TRBJ2-5, with 9 bases matching TRBD2. The closer fit of TRBJ2-7 to the DNA end suggests the J call may be wrong. The CDR3 extends over 16 amino acids. Germline values: CDR1 SQVTM, CDR2 ANQGSEA. The CDR3 DNA follows: TGCAGCGTCGTAGCTAGCGGGATCACTGTTTTCCACGAGCAGTACTTC. Amino acids: CSVVASGITVFHEQYF.

J is TRBJ1-1 and V is TRBV10-3; tentatively, D is TRBD1 (6 bases). V was pared by 4 bases and J by 3 bases, with 15 bases between. Germline V CDR1 and CDR2: ENHRY, SYGVKD. The CDR3 runs to 15 residues. The CDR3: CAISVRAGADTEAFF. The CDR3 coding sequence is TGTGCCATCAGTGTTCGGGCAGGGGCGGACACTGAAGCTTTCTTT.

The rearrangement links TRBV5-4 to TRBJ2-3; 10 bases are shared with TRBD2. The CDR3 loop spans 15 amino acids. V lost 4 bases to trimming and J lost 1 base; unmatched junction nucleotides: 3. The germline CDR1 and CDR2 sequences are SGHNT and YYREEE (reference sequence). CDR3 bases: TGTGCCAGCAGCCCCGGGACTAGCGGCACAGATACGCAGTATTTT. It translates to CASSPGTSGTDTQYF.

The chain has TRBV5-1 and TRBJ2-2; the D gene could be TRBD1 or TRBD2 (5 bases each). The CDR3 covers 14 residues. Looked up from germline, CDR1 is SGHRS and CDR2 is YFSETQ. V lost 5 bases and J lost 0, with 8 bases in between. The chain's CDR3 is CASSGTPNTGELFF. The CDR3 region has the DNA TGCGCCAGCAGTGGGACGCCGAACACCGGGGAGCTGTTTTTT.

This chain links TRBV30 with TRBJ1-1; no definite D call. The V gene's germline CDR1 is GTSNPN and CDR2 SVGIG (reference sequence). The CDR3 consists of 16 residues. The V and J ends lost 3 bases and 0 bases respectively, with 17 bases between them. The CDR3 DNA reads as TGTGCCTGGAGCCCGACGCCCTCCCGGGTGAACACTGAAGCTTTCTTT. This encodes CAWSPTPSRVNTEAFF.

The chain recombines TRBV6-5 with TRBJ1-2, with D perhaps TRBD1 (5 bases). The germline V gene has CDR1 MNHEY and CDR2 SVGAGI. Trimming cost V 6 bases and J 0 bases, with 14 bases left between them. There are 15 residues in the CDR3. The CDR3 bases are TGTGCCAGCAGCCGCGTGGCAGGGACTAACTATGGCTACACCTTC. It yields the protein CASSRVAGTNYGYTF.

In this sample, this clone turned up a few times. This chain joins TRBV6-1 and TRBJ2-7; 10 bases are a match to TRBD2. This CDR3 is 19 amino acids long. Germline loops: CDR1 MNHNS, CDR2 SASEGT. The V and J ends lost 0 bases and 5 bases, in that order; junction bases with no gene match: 16. CDR3 loop: CASSEARGGRSGRADEQYF. The CDR3 region has the DNA TGTGCCAGCAGTGAAGCTAGGGGGGGAAGGAGCGGGAGGGCCGACGAGCAGTACTTC.

The CDR3 DNA reads TGTGCCAGCAGCCCCAGGGGGGGACAAATCTCTAGCACAGATACGCAGTATTTT. Protein: CASSPRGGQISSTDTQYF. This chain connects TRBV11-3 to TRBJ2-3, with D perhaps TRBD1 or TRBD2 (7 bases each). Germline CDR1 and CDR2: SGHNT and YENEEA. The CDR3 consists of 18 residues. Trimming took 5 bases from V and 0 from J, leaving 21 bases between them.

This chain links TRBV5-1 with TRBJ2-5; D gene ambiguous. Germline V gene sequence: CDR1 SGHRS, CDR2 YFSETQ. The CDR3 extends over 13 amino acids. V was shortened by 2 bases and J by 4 bases, with 9 bases between the two germline ends. The CDR3 DNA reads TGCGCCAGCAGCTTTGTCGTGGGAGAGACCCAGTACTTC. Translating gives CASSFVVGETQYF.

The chain has TRBV14 and TRBJ1-2, with 7 bases identical to TRBD1. The V gene end was trimmed by 4 bases and the J gene end by 6 bases; junction bases not matched to a gene: 2. Germline V gene sequence: CDR1 SGHDN, CDR2 FVKESK. The CDR3 has 12 residues. The CDR3: CASSLTGDGYTF. The CDR3 DNA reads TGTGCCAGCAGCCTTACAGGGGATGGCTACACCTTC.

This chain uses TRBV11-3 with TRBJ2-2, with a possible D match to TRBD2 (7 bases). Trimming shortened V by 1 base and J by 2 bases, and 17 bases separated the two germline ends. The germline V gene encodes CDR1 SGHNT and CDR2 YENEEA. This CDR3 comprises 18 residues. CDR3 protein: CASSLGGGGTSNTGELFF. The CDR3 DNA reads as TGTGCCAGCAGCTTAGGAGGGGGAGGGACATCTAACACCGGGGAGCTGTTTTTT.

The rearrangement links TRBV29-1 to TRBJ2-5, with a tentative D call TRBD2 (6 bases). Germline CDR1 and CDR2: SQVTM and ANQGSEA. This CDR3 comprises 13 residues. V shed 5 bases and J shed 1 base, with 11 bases lying between them. CDR3 in DNA: TGCAGCGTTCGAAACGGGGGCCAAGAGACCCAGTACTTC. This codes for CSVRNGGQETQYF.

The chain links TRBV19 to TRBJ2-2, with D unresolved. Trimming removed 4 bases at V and 4 bases at J, with 16 bases between. The CDR3 length is 16 residues. Looked up from germline, CDR1 is LNHDA and CDR2 is SQIVND (reference sequence). The CDR3 DNA reads as TGTGCCAGTAGTAAAGCGACACTGTCGGGCACCGGGGAGCTGTTTTTT. Its translation is CASSKATLSGTGELFF.

The V and J genes are TRBV30 and TRBJ1-1; unclear D gene. The ends were cut back, 0 bases at V and 1 base at J, with 9 bases in the middle. CDR3 length: 14 residues. The V gene's germline CDR1 is GTSNPN and CDR2 SVGIG (reference sequence). CDR3 DNA sequence: TGTGCCTGGAGTGTAGGTCTGGGGAACACTGAAGCTTTCTTT. It yields the protein CAWSVGLGNTEAFF.

The rearrangement uses TRBV2 and TRBJ1-4; D is unclear. The CDR3 has 10 residues. Trimming left V 8 bases short and J 8 bases short, with 6 bases between. Germline V CDR1 and CDR2: SNHLY, FYNNEI. The CDR3 DNA follows: TGTGCCAGCTCCTACGAAAAACTGTTTTTT. As protein: CASSYEKLFF.

The rearrangement joins TRBV19 to TRBJ2-2; a weak D match, TRBD1 (5 bases). Trimming took off 0 bases at V and 3 bases at J, with 8 bases between the two ends. The CDR3 has 15 residues. Germline CDR1 LNHDA, CDR2 SQIVND (reference sequence). The chain's CDR3 is CASSIDREDTGELFF. CDR3 DNA: TGTGCCAGTAGTATAGACAGGGAAGACACCGGGGAGCTGTTTTTT.

About this clone: Germline is not matched at one junction end, which may reflect a read error. The CDR3 sequence is CASSETQGLSKVIRDF. DNA for the CDR3: TGTGCCAGCAGTGAAACCCAGGGACTGTCCAAAGTAATCAGAGACTTC. The chain carries TRBV2 and TRBJ2-7, with D tentatively TRBD2 (6 bases). There are 16 residues in the CDR3. Germline V gives CDR1 SNHLY, CDR2 FYNNEI.

This chain joins TRBV6-1 and TRBJ2-2, with D possibly TRBD1 on 6 matching bases. Trimming shortened V by 2 bases and J by 3 bases, and 10 bases separated the two germline ends. This CDR3 has 15 amino acids. In germline, CDR1 is MNHNS, CDR2 SASEGT. The CDR3 bases are TGTGCCAGCAGTGAATCGAGGGGGTACACCGGGGAGCTGTTTTTT. This encodes CASSESRGYTGELFF.

CDR3 amino acids: CASSSRGQITDTQYF. For the CDR3, the DNA is TGTGCCAGCAGCTCACGGGGACAGATCACAGATACGCAGTATTTT. The chain joins TRBV5-4 to TRBJ2-3, with 7 bases matching TRBD1. Germline V gives CDR1 SGHNT, CDR2 YYREEE (reference sequence). The junction had 6 bases not matched to a gene; V was cut back by 3 bases and J by 2 bases. The CDR3 runs to 15 residues. The full variable domain, its missing parts supplied by reference TRBV5-4 and TRBJ2-3, is ETGVTQSPTHLIKTRGQQVTLRCSSQSGHNTVSWYQQALGQGPQFIFQYYREEENGRGNFPPRFSGLQFPNYSSELNVNALELDDSALYLCASSSRGQITDTQYFGPGTRLTVL.

The CDR3: CASSPLREQFF. In DNA form, the CDR3 reads TGTGCCAGCAGCCCGCTACGGGAGCAGTTCTTC. The rearrangement uses TRBV7-2 and TRBJ2-1; unclear D gene. The germline V and J ends were trimmed by 5 bases and 10 bases, with 9 bases remaining between them. The CDR3 consists of 11 residues. Per germline, CDR1 SGHTA and CDR2 FQGNSA.

The chain is built from TRBV23-1 and TRBJ2-3, with TRBD1 matching 8 bases. TRBV23-1 belongs to the ORF category, with a function that is uncertain. The CDR3 length is 18 residues. J was trimmed by 3 bases and V by 3 bases; bases with no gene match: 14. CDR3 nucleotides: TGCGCCAGCAGTCAGTCTCCCCTTCACAGGGGGTGGACAGATACGCAGTATTTT. It translates to CASSQSPLHRGWTDTQYF.

The rearrangement joins TRBV11-1 to TRBJ1-2; a possible D gene is TRBD1 (6 bases). The germline V and J ends were trimmed by 5 bases and 4 bases, with 11 bases remaining between them. Germline V gene sequence: CDR1 SGHAT, CDR2 FQDESV (reference sequence). The CDR3 has 13 residues. The CDR3 loop reads CASSPGGGYGYTF. The CDR3 nucleotides are TGTGCCAGCAGCCCAGGAGGGGGCTATGGCTACACCTTC.

In this sample, this clone turned up a few times. This chain links TRBV9 with TRBJ1-1, with unresolved D. Per germline, CDR1 SGDLS and CDR2 YYNGEE. V was clipped by 4 bases and J by 2 bases, with 9 bases between them. This CDR3 contains 13 residues. Written as DNA, the CDR3 is TGTGCCAGCAGCCCGGAAATCAACACTGAAGCTTTCTTT. Its translation: CASSPEINTEAFF.

The J gene is TRBJ1-2, the V gene TRBV5-1, with 7 positions matching TRBD1. The V gene's germline CDR1 is SGHRS and CDR2 YFSETQ. Trimming removed 4 bases from V and 6 bases from J; junction bases left unmatched: 12. The CDR3 is 15 amino acids. CDR3 sequence: CASSLGTVGINGYTF. The CDR3, as DNA: TGCGCCAGCAGCCTTGGGACAGTGGGGATAAATGGCTACACCTTC.

V gene TRBV11-2 combines with J gene TRBJ2-4, with no clear D. Germline V lookup: CDR1 SGHAT, CDR2 FQNNGV. Trimming pared 1 base from V and 0 bases from J, leaving 10 bases between. The CDR3 is 16 amino acids. The CDR3 reads CASSLGQNVAKNIQYF. CDR3 coding DNA: TGTGCCAGCAGCTTAGGGCAAAACGTAGCCAAAAACATTCAGTACTTC.